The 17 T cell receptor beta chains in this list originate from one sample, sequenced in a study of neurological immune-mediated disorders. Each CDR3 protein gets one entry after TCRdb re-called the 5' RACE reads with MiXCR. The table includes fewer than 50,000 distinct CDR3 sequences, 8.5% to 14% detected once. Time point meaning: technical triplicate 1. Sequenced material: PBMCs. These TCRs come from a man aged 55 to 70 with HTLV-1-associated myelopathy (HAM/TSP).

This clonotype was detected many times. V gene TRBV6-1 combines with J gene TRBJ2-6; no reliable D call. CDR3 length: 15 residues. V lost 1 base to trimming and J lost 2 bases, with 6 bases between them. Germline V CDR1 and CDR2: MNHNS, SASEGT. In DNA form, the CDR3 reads TGTGCCAGCAGTGAAGAGCTTCCTGGGGCCAACGTCCTGACTTTC. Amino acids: CASSEELPGANVLTF.

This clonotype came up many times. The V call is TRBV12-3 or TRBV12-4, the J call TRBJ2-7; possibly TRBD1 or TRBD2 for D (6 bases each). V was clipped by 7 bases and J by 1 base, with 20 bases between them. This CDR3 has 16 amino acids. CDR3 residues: CASTLGEQGGSYEQYF. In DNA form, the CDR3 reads TGTGCCAGCACCCTTGGGGAACAGGGAGGATCCTACGAGCAGTACTTC.

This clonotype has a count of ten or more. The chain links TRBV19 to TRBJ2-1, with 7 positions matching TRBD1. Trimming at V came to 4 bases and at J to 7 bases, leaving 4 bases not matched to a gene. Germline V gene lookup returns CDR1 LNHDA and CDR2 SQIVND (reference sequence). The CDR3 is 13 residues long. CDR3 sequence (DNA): TGTGCCAGTAGTAGAACACAGGGGAATGAGCAGTTCTTC. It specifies CASSRTQGNEQFF.

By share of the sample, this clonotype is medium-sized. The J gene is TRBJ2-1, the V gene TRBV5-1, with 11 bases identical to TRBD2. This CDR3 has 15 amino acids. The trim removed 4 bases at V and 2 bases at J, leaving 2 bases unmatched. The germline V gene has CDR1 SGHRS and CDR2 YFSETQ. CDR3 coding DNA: TGCGCCAGCAGCCCGACTAGCGGGACCTACAATGAGCAGTTCTTC. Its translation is CASSPTSGTYNEQFF.

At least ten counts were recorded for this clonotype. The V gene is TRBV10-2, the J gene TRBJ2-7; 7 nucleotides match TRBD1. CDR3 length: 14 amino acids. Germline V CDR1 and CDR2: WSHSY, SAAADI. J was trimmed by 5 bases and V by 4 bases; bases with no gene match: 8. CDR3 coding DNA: TGCGCCAGCAGTGGAACCGGGACAGTCAACGAGCAGTACTTC. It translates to CASSGTGTVNEQYF.

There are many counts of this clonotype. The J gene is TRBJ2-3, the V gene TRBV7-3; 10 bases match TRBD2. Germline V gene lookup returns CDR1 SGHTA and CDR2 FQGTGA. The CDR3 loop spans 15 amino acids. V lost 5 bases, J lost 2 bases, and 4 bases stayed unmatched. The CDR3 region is CASSPTSGSTDTQYF. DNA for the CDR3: TGTGCCAGCAGCCCGACTAGCGGGTCCACAGATACGCAGTATTTT. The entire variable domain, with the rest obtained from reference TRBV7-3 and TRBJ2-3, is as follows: GAGVSQTPSNKVTEKGKYVELRCDPISGHTALYWYRQSLGQGPEFLIYFQGTGAADDSGLPNDRFFAVRPEGSVSTLKIQRTERGDSAVYLCASSPTSGSTDTQYFGPGTRLTVL.

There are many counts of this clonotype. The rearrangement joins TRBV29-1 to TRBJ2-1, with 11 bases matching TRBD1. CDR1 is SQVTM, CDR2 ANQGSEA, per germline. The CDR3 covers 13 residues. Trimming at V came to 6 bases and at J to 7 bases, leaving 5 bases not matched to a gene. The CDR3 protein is CSVRGQGVNEQFF. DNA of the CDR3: TGCAGCGTGAGGGGACAGGGGGTAAATGAGCAGTTCTTC.

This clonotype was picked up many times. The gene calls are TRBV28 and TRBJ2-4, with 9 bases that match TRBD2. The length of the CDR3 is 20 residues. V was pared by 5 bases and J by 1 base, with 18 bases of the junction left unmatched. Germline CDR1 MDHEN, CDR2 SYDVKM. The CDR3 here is CASSPDAGGRADGAKNIQYF. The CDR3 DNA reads TGTGCCAGCAGTCCCGACGCGGGCGGGAGGGCCGATGGTGCCAAAAACATTCAGTACTTC.

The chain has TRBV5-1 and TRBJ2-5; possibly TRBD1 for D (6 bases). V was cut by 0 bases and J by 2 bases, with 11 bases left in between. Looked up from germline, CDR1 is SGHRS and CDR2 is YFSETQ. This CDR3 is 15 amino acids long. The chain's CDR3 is CASSLGLTGQETQYF. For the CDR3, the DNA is TGCGCCAGCAGCTTGGGGCTGACAGGACAAGAGACCCAGTACTTC. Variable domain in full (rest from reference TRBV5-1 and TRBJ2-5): KAGVTQTPRYLIKTRGQQVTLSCSPISGHRSVSWYQQTPGQGLQFLFEYFSETQRNKGNFPGRFSGRQFSNSRSEMNVSTLELGDSALYLCASSLGLTGQETQYFGPGTRLLVL.

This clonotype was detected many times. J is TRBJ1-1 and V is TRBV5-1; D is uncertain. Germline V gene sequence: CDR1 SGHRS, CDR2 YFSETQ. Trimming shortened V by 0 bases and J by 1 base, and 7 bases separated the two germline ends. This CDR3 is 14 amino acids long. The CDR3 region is CASSLDGENTEAFF. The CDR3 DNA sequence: TGCGCCAGCAGCTTGGATGGGGAGAACACTGAAGCTTTCTTT.

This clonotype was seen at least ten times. CDR3 DNA sequence: TGCGCCAGCACCCAAGGGGGGGCGATGAACACTGAAGCTTTCTTT. As protein: CASTQGGAMNTEAFF. The V gene is TRBV5-1, the J gene TRBJ1-1; tentatively, D is TRBD1 (6 bases). The CDR3 is 15 amino acids. Germline V gene lookup returns CDR1 SGHRS and CDR2 YFSETQ. Trimming left V 6 bases short and J 0 bases short, with 15 bases between. Using reference TRBV5-1 and TRBJ1-1 for the parts outside the CDR3, the full variable domain is KAGVTQTPRYLIKTRGQQVTLSCSPISGHRSVSWYQQTPGQGLQFLFEYFSETQRNKGNFPGRFSGRQFSNSRSEMNVSTLELGDSALYLCASTQGGAMNTEAFFGQGTRLTVV.

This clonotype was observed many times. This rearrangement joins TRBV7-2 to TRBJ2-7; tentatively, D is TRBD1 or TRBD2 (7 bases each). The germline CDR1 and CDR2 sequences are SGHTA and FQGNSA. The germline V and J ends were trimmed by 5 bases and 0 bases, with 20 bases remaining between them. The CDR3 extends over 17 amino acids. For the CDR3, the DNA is TGTGCCAGCAGCGGGGGGGGAGGGGGCGCATTCTCCTACGAGCAGTACTTC. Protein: CASSGGGGGAFSYEQYF.

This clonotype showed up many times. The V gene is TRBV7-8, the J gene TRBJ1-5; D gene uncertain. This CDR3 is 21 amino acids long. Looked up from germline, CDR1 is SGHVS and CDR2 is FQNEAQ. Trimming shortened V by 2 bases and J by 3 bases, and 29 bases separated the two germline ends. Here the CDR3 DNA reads TGTGCCAGCAGCTTAAGAGTCCTAGACGGCCCTAGGCGCGGCATCAATCAGCCCCAGCATTTT. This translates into CASSLRVLDGPRRGINQPQHF.

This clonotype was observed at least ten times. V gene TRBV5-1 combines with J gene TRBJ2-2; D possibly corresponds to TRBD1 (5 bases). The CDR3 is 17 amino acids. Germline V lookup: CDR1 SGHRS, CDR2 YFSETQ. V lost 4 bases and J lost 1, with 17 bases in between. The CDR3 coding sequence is TGCGCCAGCAGCCCCTATAGAGGACAACGGAACACCGGGGAGCTGTTTTTT. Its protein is CASSPYRGQRNTGELFF.

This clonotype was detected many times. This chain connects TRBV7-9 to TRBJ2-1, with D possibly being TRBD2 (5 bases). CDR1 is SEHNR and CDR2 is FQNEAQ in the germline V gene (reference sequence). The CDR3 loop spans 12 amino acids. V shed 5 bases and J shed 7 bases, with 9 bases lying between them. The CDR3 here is CASSTIANEQFF. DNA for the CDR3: TGTGCCAGCAGCACCATAGCGAATGAGCAGTTCTTC. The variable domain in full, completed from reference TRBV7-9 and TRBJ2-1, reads DTGVSQNPRHKITKRGQNVTFRCDPISEHNRLYWYRQTLGQGPEFLTYFQNEAQLEKSRLLSDRFSAERPKGSFSTLEIQRTEQGDSAMYLCASSTIANEQFFGPGTRLTVL.

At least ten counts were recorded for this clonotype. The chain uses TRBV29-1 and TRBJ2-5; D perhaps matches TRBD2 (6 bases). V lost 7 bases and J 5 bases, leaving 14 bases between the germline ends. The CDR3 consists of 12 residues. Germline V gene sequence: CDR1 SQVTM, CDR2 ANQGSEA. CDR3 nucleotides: TGCAGCGCCCACACTAGCTCCGAGACCCAGTACTTC. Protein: CSAHTSSETQYF. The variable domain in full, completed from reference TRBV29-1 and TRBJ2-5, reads SAVISQKPSRDICQRGTSLTIQCQVDSQVTMMFWYRQQPGQSLTLIATANQGSEATYESGFVIDKFPISRPNLTFSTLTVSNMSPEDSSIYLCSAHTSSETQYFGPGTRLLVL.

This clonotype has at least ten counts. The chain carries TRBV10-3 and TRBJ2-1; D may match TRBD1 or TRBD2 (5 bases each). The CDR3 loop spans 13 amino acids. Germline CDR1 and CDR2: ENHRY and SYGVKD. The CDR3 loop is CAVGAGSYNEQFF. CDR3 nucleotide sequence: TGTGCGGTCGGGGCGGGCTCCTACAATGAGCAGTTCTTC.